This TCR beta chain was captured by sequencing in a study of shared clonotypes between healthy human individuals. Study results and caveats: Rarefaction gave evidence that sorted-subset sequencing remained incomplete despite large depth. Among the subsets, naive ones generally showed larger estimated richness than memory ones. Shared across a few donors were around 4.7% of the naive CD4 clonotypes. The donor pool, a small one, limited the genetic and exposure-history diversity represented.

A single count supports this clone. Its antigen is not identified. Positive CCR7 selection of CD45RO-negative cells yielded the naive CD8 cells, and terminally differentiated effector memory CD45RA+ cells were excluded. Repertoires were generated with immunoSEQ multiplex PCR, while TCRdb's copy carries only in-frame clones and drops some. The sample shows 550,000 to 750,000 clones, about 91% of them seen only once. The ends were cut back, 6 bases at V and 7 bases at J, with 10 bases in the middle. Germline CDR1 reads MNHEY; CDR2 reads SMNVEV (reference sequence). CDR3 size: 12 residues. This receptor was identified in a young man in good health. The chain employs TRBV27 and TRBJ2-1; perhaps TRBD2 as D (7 bases). Sample: naive CD8+ T cells sorted from blood. The CDR3 DNA reads TGTGCCAGCAGGGGGGGGCTAAATGAGCAGTTCTTC. Its translation is CASRGGLNEQFF.